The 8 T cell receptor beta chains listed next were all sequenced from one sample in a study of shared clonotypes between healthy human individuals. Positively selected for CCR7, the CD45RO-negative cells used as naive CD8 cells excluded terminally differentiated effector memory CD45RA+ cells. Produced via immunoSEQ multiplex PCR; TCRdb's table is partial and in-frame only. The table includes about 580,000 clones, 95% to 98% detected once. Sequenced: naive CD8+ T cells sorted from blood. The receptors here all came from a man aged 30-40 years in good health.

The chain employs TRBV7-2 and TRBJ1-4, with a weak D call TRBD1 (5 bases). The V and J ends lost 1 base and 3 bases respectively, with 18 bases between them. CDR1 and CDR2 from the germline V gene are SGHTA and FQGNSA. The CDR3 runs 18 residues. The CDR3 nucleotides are TGTGCCAGCAGCTTAGGTTACAGGTCAGAGTCTCCTAATGAAAAACTGTTTTTT. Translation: CASSLGYRSESPNEKLFF.

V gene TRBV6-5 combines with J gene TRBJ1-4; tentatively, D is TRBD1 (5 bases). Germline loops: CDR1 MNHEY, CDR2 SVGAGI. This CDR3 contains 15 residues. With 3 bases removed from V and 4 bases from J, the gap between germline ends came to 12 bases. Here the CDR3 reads CASSYLSGSNEKLFF. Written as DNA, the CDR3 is TGTGCCAGCAGTTATTTATCAGGGAGTAATGAAAAACTGTTTTTT.

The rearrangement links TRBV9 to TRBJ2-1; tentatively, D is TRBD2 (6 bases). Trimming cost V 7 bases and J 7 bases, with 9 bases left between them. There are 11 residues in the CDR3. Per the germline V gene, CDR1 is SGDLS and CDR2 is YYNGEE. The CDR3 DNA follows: TGTGCCAGCGGGAGGCCTAATGAGCAGTTCTTC. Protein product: CASGRPNEQFF.

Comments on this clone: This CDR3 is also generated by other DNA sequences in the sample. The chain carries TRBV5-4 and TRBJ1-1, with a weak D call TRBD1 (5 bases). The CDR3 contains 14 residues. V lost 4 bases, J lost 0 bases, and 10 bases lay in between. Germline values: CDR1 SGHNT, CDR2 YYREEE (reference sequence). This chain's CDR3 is CASSPGTVNTEAFF. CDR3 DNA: TGTGCCAGCAGCCCCGGGACGGTGAACACTGAAGCTTTCTTT.

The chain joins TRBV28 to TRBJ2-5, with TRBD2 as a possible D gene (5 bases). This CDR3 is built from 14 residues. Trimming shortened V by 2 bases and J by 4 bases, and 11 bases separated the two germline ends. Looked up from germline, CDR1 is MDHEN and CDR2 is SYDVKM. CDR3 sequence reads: CASSLPGSLETQYF. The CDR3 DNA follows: TGTGCCAGCAGTTTACCGGGGAGCTTAGAGACCCAGTACTTC.

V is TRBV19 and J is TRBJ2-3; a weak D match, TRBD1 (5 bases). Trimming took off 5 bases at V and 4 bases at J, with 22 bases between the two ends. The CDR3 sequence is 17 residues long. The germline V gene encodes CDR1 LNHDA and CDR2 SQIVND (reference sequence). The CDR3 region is CASSQTVMGSTADTQYF. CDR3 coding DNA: TGTGCCAGTAGTCAGACAGTGATGGGTTCCACCGCAGATACGCAGTATTTT.

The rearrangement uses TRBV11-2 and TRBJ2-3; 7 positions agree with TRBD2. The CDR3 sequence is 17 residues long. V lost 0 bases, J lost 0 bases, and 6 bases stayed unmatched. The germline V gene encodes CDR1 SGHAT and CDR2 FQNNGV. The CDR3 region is CASSLEDQRGSTDTQYF. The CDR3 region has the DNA TGTGCCAGCAGCTTAGAGGACCAGCGGGGTAGCACAGATACGCAGTATTTT.

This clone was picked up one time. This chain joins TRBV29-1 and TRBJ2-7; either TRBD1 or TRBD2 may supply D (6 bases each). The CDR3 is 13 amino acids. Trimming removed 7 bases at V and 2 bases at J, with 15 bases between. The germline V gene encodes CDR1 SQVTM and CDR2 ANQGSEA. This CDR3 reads CSAEGGPTYEQYF. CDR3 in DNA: TGCAGCGCGGAAGGGGGGCCGACCTACGAGCAGTACTTC.